This T cell receptor beta chain originates from a study of blood T cell repertoires in COVID-19. Whole-study context: From the United States, Italy and Spain came samples of acute and convalescent COVID-19. T cells, B-cell-depleted T cells, or PBMCs provided the cDNA or gDNA that served as material.

As processed by the authors: Reference gene primer amplification in the assay estimated nucleated cell counts. Only in-frame clones appear in the TCRdb table, and some are missing; sequencing was by immunoSEQ multiplex PCR. Clone size and the V and J calls come from that table; the DNA yielded D and trimming. The sample holds 250,000 or so clones, 89% seen once. Germline V gene data show CDR1 as SQVTM and CDR2 as ANQGSEA. Trimming left V 3 bases short and J 14 bases short, with 10 bases between. The CDR3 extends over 9 amino acids. The gene calls are TRBV29-1 and TRBJ1-2, with D tentatively TRBD1 (5 bases). This TCR was recovered from a woman aged 35 to 49 who had recovered from COVID-19. The sequencing input was peripheral blood. The CDR3 DNA reads as TGCAGCGTTGATCGGGGGGAGACCTTC. Translation: CSVDRGETF. Complete variable domain (other parts from reference TRBV29-1 and TRBJ1-2): SAVISQKPSRDICQRGTSLTIQCQVDSQVTMMFWYRQQPGQSLTLIATANQGSEATYESGFVIDKFPISRPNLTFSTLTVSNMSPEDSSIYLCSVDRGETFGSGTRLTVV.